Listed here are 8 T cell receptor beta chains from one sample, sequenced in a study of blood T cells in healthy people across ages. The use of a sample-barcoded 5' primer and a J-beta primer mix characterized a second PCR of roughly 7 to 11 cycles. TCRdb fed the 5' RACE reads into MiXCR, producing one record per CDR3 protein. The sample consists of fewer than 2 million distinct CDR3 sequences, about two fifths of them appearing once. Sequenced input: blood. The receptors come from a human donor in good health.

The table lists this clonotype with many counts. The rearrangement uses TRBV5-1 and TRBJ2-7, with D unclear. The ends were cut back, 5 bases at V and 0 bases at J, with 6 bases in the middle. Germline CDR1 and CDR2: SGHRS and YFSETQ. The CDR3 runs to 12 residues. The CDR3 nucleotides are TGCGCCAGCAGGGCAACCTCCTACGAGCAGTACTTC. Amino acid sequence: CASRATSYEQYF.

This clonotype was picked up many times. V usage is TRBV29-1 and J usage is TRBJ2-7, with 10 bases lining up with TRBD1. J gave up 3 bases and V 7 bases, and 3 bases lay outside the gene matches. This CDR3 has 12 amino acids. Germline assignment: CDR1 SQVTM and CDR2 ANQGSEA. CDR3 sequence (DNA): TGCAGCGCCGGGACAGGGGACTACGAGCAGTACTTC. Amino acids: CSAGTGDYEQYF.

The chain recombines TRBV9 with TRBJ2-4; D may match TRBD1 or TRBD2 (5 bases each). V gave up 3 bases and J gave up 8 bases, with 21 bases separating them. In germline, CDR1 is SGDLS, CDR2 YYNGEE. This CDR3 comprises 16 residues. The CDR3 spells CASSAPRDGVSDIQYF. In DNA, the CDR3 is TGTGCCAGCAGCGCCCCCAGGGACGGGGTGTCGGACATTCAGTACTTC.

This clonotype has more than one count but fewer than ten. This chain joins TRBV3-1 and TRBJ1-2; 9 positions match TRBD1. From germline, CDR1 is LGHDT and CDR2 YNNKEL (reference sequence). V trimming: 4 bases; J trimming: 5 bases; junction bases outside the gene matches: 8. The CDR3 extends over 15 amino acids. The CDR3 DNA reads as TGTGCCAGCAGCCCGGGGACAGGGTCATGGTATGGCTACACCTTC. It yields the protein CASSPGTGSWYGYTF.

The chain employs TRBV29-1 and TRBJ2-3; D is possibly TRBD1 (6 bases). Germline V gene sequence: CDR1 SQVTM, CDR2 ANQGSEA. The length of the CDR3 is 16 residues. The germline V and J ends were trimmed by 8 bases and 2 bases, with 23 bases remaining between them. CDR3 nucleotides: TGCAGCCGTATACATCTTTGGACAGAAGACACAGATACGCAGTATTTT. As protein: CSRIHLWTEDTDTQYF.

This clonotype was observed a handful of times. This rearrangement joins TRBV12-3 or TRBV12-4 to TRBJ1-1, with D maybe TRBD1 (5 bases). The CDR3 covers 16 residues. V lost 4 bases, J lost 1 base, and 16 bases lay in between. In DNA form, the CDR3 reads TGTGCCAGCAGTTCCGGGGGGGGGACCCCGAACACTGAAGCTTTCTTT. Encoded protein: CASSSGGGTPNTEAFF.

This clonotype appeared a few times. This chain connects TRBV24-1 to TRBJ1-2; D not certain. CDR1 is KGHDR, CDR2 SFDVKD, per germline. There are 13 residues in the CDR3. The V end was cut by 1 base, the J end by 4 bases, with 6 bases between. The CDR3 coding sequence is TGTGCCACCAGTGATTTAGTGGGCTATGGCTACACCTTC. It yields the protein CATSDLVGYGYTF.

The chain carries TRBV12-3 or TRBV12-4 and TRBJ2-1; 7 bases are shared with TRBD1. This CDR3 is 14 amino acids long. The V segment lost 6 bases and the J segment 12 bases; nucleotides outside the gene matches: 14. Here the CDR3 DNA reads TGTGCCAGCAGCCCGACAGACAGGGTATATGTGCAGTTCTTC. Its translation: CASSPTDRVYVQFF.